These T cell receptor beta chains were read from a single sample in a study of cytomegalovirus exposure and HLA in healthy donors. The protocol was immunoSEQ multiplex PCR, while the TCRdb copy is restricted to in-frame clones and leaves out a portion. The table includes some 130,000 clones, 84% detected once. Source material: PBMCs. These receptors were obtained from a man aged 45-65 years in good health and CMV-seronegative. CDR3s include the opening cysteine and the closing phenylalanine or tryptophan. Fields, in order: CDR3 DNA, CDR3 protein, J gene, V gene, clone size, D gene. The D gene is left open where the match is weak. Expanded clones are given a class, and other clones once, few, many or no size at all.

CDR3nt: TGCAGTGCTCGTGTCACAGATACGCAGTATTTT; CDR3aa: CSARVTDTQYF; j_gene: TRBJ2-3; v_gene: TRBV20-1; abundance: -; d_gene: -
CDR3nt: TGTGCCAGCAGTGACGGGGGTGTCTATGGCTACACCTTC; CDR3aa: CASSDGGVYGYTF; j_gene: TRBJ1-2; v_gene: TRBV2; abundance: -; d_gene: -
CDR3nt: TGTGCCAGCAGCCTCACCCGGGAGACCCAGTACTTC; CDR3aa: CASSLTRETQYF; j_gene: TRBJ2-5; v_gene: TRBV7-9; abundance: -; d_gene: -
CDR3nt: TGTGCCAGCAGCTTAGGCAGGGACTATGGCTACACCTTC; CDR3aa: CASSLGRDYGYTF; j_gene: TRBJ1-2; v_gene: TRBV7-9; abundance: once; d_gene: -
CDR3nt: TGTGCCAGCAGCTTAGTAACAGGGGATACGCAGTATTTT; CDR3aa: CASSLVTGDTQYF; j_gene: TRBJ2-3; v_gene: TRBV13; abundance: -; d_gene: -
CDR3nt: TGTGCCAGCAGCTTAGAGGGACAGGACCTCTATGGCTACACCTTC; CDR3aa: CASSLEGQDLYGYTF; j_gene: TRBJ1-2; v_gene: TRBV7-2; abundance: -; d_gene: TRBD1
CDR3nt: TGTGCCAGTAGACTAGCGGGGGGGTTCTACGAGCAGTACTTC; CDR3aa: CASRLAGGFYEQYF; j_gene: TRBJ2-7; v_gene: TRBV2; abundance: -; d_gene: TRBD2
CDR3nt: TGCGCCGGACGACAGGGGGCGAACACCGGGGAGCTGTTTTTT; CDR3aa: CAGRQGANTGELFF; j_gene: TRBJ2-2; v_gene: TRBV5-1; abundance: -; d_gene: TRBD1
CDR3nt: TGTGCCAGCAGCTTTGGGCACAATAGCAATCAGCCCCAGCATTTT; CDR3aa: CASSFGHNSNQPQHF; j_gene: TRBJ1-5; v_gene: TRBV5-5; abundance: -; d_gene: -
CDR3nt: TGTGCCAGCAGCCAAGCGGGGGGCCAAGGAGATACGCAGTATTTT; CDR3aa: CASSQAGGQGDTQYF; j_gene: TRBJ2-3; v_gene: TRBV4-2; abundance: -; d_gene: -
CDR3nt: TGTGCCTGGAGTGGGTTGGGGGACAGGATCCACGAGCAGTACTTC; CDR3aa: CAWSGLGDRIHEQYF; j_gene: TRBJ2-7; v_gene: TRBV30; abundance: -; d_gene: TRBD1
CDR3nt: TGTGCCAGCAGCGGGACTAGCGGGGGGACGTTCAATGAGCAGTTCTTC; CDR3aa: CASSGTSGGTFNEQFF; j_gene: TRBJ2-1; v_gene: TRBV5-8; abundance: -; d_gene: TRBD2
CDR3nt: TGTGCCACCACGTCTGACAGGGTATCCTACGAGCAGTACTTC; CDR3aa: CATTSDRVSYEQYF; j_gene: TRBJ2-7; v_gene: TRBV2; abundance: few; d_gene: TRBD1
CDR3nt: TGTGCCAGCAGCTTAGTCTGGGGGCTAGATGTTACCGGGGAGCTGTTTTTT; CDR3aa: CASSLVWGLDVTGELFF; j_gene: TRBJ2-2; v_gene: TRBV7-8; abundance: -; d_gene: -
CDR3nt: TGCGCCAGCAGCTTGGAGGGGGCTGGCAATCAGCCCCAGCATTTT; CDR3aa: CASSLEGAGNQPQHF; j_gene: TRBJ1-5; v_gene: TRBV5-1; abundance: -; d_gene: TRBD1
CDR3nt: TGTGCCAGCAGTGACTCGATTCGGGGGAGCGATGAGCAGTTCTTC; CDR3aa: CASSDSIRGSDEQFF; j_gene: TRBJ2-1; v_gene: TRBV6-4; abundance: -; d_gene: -
CDR3nt: TGCAGCGTTGAAGCCCTCGGGGGTAAGGGAACAGATACGCAGTATTTT; CDR3aa: CSVEALGGKGTDTQYF; j_gene: TRBJ2-3; v_gene: TRBV29-1; abundance: -; d_gene: -
CDR3nt: TGTGCCAGCAGCCTGCCGGACAGGGTGGTTGCTTTCTTT; CDR3aa: CASSLPDRVVAFF; j_gene: TRBJ1-1; v_gene: TRBV6-6; abundance: -; d_gene: TRBD1
CDR3nt: TGTGCCAGTAGTATGACAGGGGGCGGTCAGCCCCAGCATTTT; CDR3aa: CASSMTGGGQPQHF; j_gene: TRBJ1-5; v_gene: TRBV19; abundance: once; d_gene: TRBD1
CDR3nt: TGTGCCAGCTCACCTCTAAGCACTGAAGCTTTCTTT; CDR3aa: CASSPLSTEAFF; j_gene: TRBJ1-1; v_gene: TRBV18; abundance: -; d_gene: -
CDR3nt: TGCGCCAGCAGCTTTGGAACAGATCAGCCCCAGCATTTT; CDR3aa: CASSFGTDQPQHF; j_gene: TRBJ1-5; v_gene: TRBV5-1; abundance: once; d_gene: -
CDR3nt: TGTGCCAGCAGCCGTAAAACCAGGGGGACCTCCCAGAACACTGAAGCTTTCTTT; CDR3aa: CASSRKTRGTSQNTEAFF; j_gene: TRBJ1-1; v_gene: TRBV7-6; abundance: -; d_gene: TRBD1
CDR3nt: TGTGCCAGCAGCCCACCCCCTCCGGGTCTCACAGATACGCAGTATTTT; CDR3aa: CASSPPPPGLTDTQYF; j_gene: TRBJ2-3; v_gene: TRBV7-3; abundance: -; d_gene: -
CDR3nt: TGTGCCATCAGTGGAGCCAGGGGGGACGAGCAGTACTTC; CDR3aa: CAISGARGDEQYF; j_gene: TRBJ2-7; v_gene: TRBV10-3; abundance: -; d_gene: -
CDR3nt: TGTGCCAGCACCGCCACAGCGGGGATCTCCTACGAGCAGTACTTC; CDR3aa: CASTATAGISYEQYF; j_gene: TRBJ2-7; v_gene: TRBV6-5; abundance: once; d_gene: TRBD2
CDR3nt: TGTGCCAGTAGTGCCCAAGCCACCGGGACACTACGGACTGAAGCTTTCTTT; CDR3aa: CASSAQATGTLRTEAFF; j_gene: TRBJ1-1; v_gene: TRBV19; abundance: -; d_gene: -
CDR3nt: TGTGCCAGCACCCGGAGGGGGCCCGGGGATACGCAGTATTTT; CDR3aa: CASTRRGPGDTQYF; j_gene: TRBJ2-3; v_gene: TRBV13; abundance: -; d_gene: -
CDR3nt: TGTGCCAGTAGTATAGGGACAGGTTCCTACGAGCAGTACTTC; CDR3aa: CASSIGTGSYEQYF; j_gene: TRBJ2-7; v_gene: TRBV19; abundance: -; d_gene: TRBD1
CDR3nt: TGTGCTAGTGGTTTGGCTGGACAGGCCCCCTATGGCTACACCTTC; CDR3aa: CASGLAGQAPYGYTF; j_gene: TRBJ1-2; v_gene: TRBV12-5; abundance: -; d_gene: TRBD1
CDR3nt: TGTGCCAGCAGTACCGGGACTAACACAGATACGCAGTATTTT; CDR3aa: CASSTGTNTDTQYF; j_gene: TRBJ2-3; v_gene: TRBV7-8; abundance: -; d_gene: TRBD2
CDR3nt: TGTGCCAGCAGGGAGGGGGGGGCCTACGAGCAGTACTTC; CDR3aa: CASREGGAYEQYF; j_gene: TRBJ2-7; v_gene: TRBV21-1; abundance: -; d_gene: -
CDR3nt: TGTGCCAGCAGCAAGGACGACAGGGACGCCGGGGAGCTGTTTTTT; CDR3aa: CASSKDDRDAGELFF; j_gene: TRBJ2-2; v_gene: TRBV7-6; abundance: -; d_gene: TRBD1
CDR3nt: TGTGCCAGTAGTATTGGGGAGGGGACTGAAGCTTTCTTT; CDR3aa: CASSIGEGTEAFF; j_gene: TRBJ1-1; v_gene: TRBV19; abundance: once; d_gene: -
CDR3nt: TGTGCCAGCAGCTCCTCCTCTGGAAACACCATATATTTT; CDR3aa: CASSSSSGNTIYF; j_gene: TRBJ1-3; v_gene: TRBV7-3; abundance: -; d_gene: -
CDR3nt: TGCGCCAGCAGCACCGGGAACACTGAAGCTTTCTTT; CDR3aa: CASSTGNTEAFF; j_gene: TRBJ1-1; v_gene: TRBV5-1; abundance: once; d_gene: -
CDR3nt: TGTGCCAGCAGTGTCTGGCACGTGCCCGGGGAGCTGTTTTTT; CDR3aa: CASSVWHVPGELFF; j_gene: TRBJ2-2; v_gene: TRBV2; abundance: -; d_gene: -
CDR3nt: TGTGCCAGCAGCTGGACAACCCAAGAGACCCAGTACTTC; CDR3aa: CASSWTTQETQYF; j_gene: TRBJ2-5; v_gene: TRBV5-4; abundance: -; d_gene: -
CDR3nt: TGTGCCAGCAGCTTGAAGGCAGGGTGGGATTCACCCCTCCACTTT; CDR3aa: CASSLKAGWDSPLHF; j_gene: TRBJ1-6; v_gene: TRBV5-8; abundance: -; d_gene: -
CDR3nt: TGCGCCAGCAGCCAATTGCGATCCTACAATGAGCAGTTCTTC; CDR3aa: CASSQLRSYNEQFF; j_gene: TRBJ2-1; v_gene: TRBV4-1; abundance: once; d_gene: -
CDR3nt: TGTGCCACCAGCAGGACAGGGGGGGATGAAGCTTTCTTT; CDR3aa: CATSRTGGDEAFF; j_gene: TRBJ1-1; v_gene: TRBV15; abundance: -; d_gene: TRBD1
CDR3nt: TGTGCCAGGGGAGTACAGGGCCCTTCGGGGGAGCTGTTTTTT; CDR3aa: CARGVQGPSGELFF; j_gene: TRBJ2-2; v_gene: TRBV2; abundance: -; d_gene: -